The T cell receptor beta chain described here comes from a study of blood T cells in healthy people across ages. Turning to the study itself: In model experiments, template switching was able to capture about one barcoded beta molecule for every two T cells that were present.

The germline V gene has CDR1 SNHLY and CDR2 FYNNEI. The CDR3 has 15 amino acids. V dropped 4 bases and J dropped 7 bases, with 14 bases sitting between them. A second PCR, run for roughly 7 to 11 cycles, used a sample-barcoded 5' primer plus a J-beta primer mix. TCRdb itself ran the 5' RACE reads through MiXCR, one entry per CDR3 protein. The sample holds about 970,000 distinct CDR3 sequences, about 51% seen once. Each sample provided at least 6 micrograms of extracted total RNA. The sample comprised blood. The receptor was isolated from a woman aged 55-70 years in good health. The gene calls are TRBV2 and TRBJ1-6; D ambiguous. Here the CDR3 DNA reads TGTGCCAGCAGTGTCCTGCCAGAGGGAAATTCACCCCTCCACTTT. Amino acid sequence: CASSVLPEGNSPLHF.